The rows below give T cell receptor beta chains drawn from one sample of a study of T cells in Graves' hyperthyroidism and ophthalmopathy. A single record per CDR3 protein comes from TCRdb applying MiXCR to the multiplex PCR reads. The sample includes 300,000 to 450,000 distinct CDR3 sequences, approximately 14% of them seen just once. Sequencing was carried out using blood. All receptors come from a woman younger than 45 with Graves' ophthalmopathy. The CDR3 runs from the conserved cysteine through the conserved F or W. Each record gives: clone size, V gene, J gene, CDR3 protein. Clone size is shown for a subset of rows, as once, few, many or a class of expanded clone.

abundance: many
v_gene: TRBV12-3/TRBV12-4
j_gene: TRBJ2-4
CDR3aa: CASSRGQGVNIQYF

abundance: -
v_gene: TRBV3-1
j_gene: TRBJ2-1
CDR3aa: CASSQIVLAGGVEQFF

abundance: many
v_gene: TRBV12-3/TRBV12-4
j_gene: TRBJ2-1
CDR3aa: CASSPRLAGDNEQFF

abundance: -
v_gene: TRBV7-9
j_gene: TRBJ1-2
CDR3aa: CASSSPEGSQYGYTF

abundance: many
v_gene: TRBV5-1
j_gene: TRBJ2-2
CDR3aa: CASSLVPTSGGANTGELFF

abundance: few
v_gene: TRBV7-9
j_gene: -
CDR3aa: CAGSSSSEQYF

abundance: few
v_gene: TRBV5-8
j_gene: TRBJ1-4
CDR3aa: CASSGDSAATNEKLFF

abundance: many
v_gene: TRBV28
j_gene: TRBJ2-7
CDR3aa: CASSRQTGNYEQYF

abundance: few
v_gene: TRBV10-2
j_gene: TRBJ2-4
CDR3aa: CASSDAVNGGNIQYF

abundance: many
v_gene: TRBV5-1
j_gene: TRBJ1-1
CDR3aa: CASSIGQNTEAFF

abundance: few
v_gene: TRBV19
j_gene: TRBJ1-5
CDR3aa: CASRDLANNQPQHF

abundance: many
v_gene: TRBV20-1
j_gene: TRBJ2-2
CDR3aa: CSARSNLAGENTGELFF

abundance: many
v_gene: TRBV5-1
j_gene: TRBJ2-5
CDR3aa: CASSLLGQGQETQYF

abundance: -
v_gene: TRBV5-4
j_gene: TRBJ2-7
CDR3aa: CASSKGPTYEQYF

abundance: many
v_gene: TRBV20-1
j_gene: TRBJ1-6
CDR3aa: CSASQTANSPLHF

abundance: many
v_gene: TRBV10-3
j_gene: TRBJ2-3
CDR3aa: CAISGTGYTDTQYF

abundance: many
v_gene: TRBV18
j_gene: TRBJ2-5
CDR3aa: CASSPGASGQETQYF

abundance: many
v_gene: TRBV7-6
j_gene: TRBJ1-3
CDR3aa: CASSLGSGLVTIYF

abundance: many
v_gene: TRBV30
j_gene: TRBJ1-6
CDR3aa: CAWRDSLNSPLHF

abundance: -
v_gene: TRBV9
j_gene: TRBJ2-1
CDR3aa: CASSPRAGSYNEQFF

abundance: many
v_gene: TRBV6-5
j_gene: TRBJ2-7
CDR3aa: CASSYAHRGEQYF

abundance: many
v_gene: TRBV20-1
j_gene: TRBJ1-2
CDR3aa: CSVGPPQGVHGYTF

abundance: few
v_gene: TRBV20-1
j_gene: TRBJ1-3
CDR3aa: CSATPGRSGHKTDTIYF